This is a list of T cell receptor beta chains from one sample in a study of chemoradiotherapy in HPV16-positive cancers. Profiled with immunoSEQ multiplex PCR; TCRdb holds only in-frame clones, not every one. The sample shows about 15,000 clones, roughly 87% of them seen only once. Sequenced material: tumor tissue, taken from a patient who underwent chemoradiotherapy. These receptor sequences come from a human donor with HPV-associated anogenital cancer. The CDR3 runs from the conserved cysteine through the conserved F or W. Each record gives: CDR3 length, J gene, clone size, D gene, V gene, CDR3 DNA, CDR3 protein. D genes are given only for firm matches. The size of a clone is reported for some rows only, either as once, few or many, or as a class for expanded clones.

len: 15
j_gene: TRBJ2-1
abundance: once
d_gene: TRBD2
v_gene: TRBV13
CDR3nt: TGTGCCAGCAGCTCCCCTGGCGGGAGGTACAATGAGCAGTTCTTC
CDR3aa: CASSSPGGRYNEQFF

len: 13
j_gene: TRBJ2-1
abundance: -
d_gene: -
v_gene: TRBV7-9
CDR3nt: TGTGCCAGCAGCCCGACTACTAACAATGAGCAGTTCTTC
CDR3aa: CASSPTTNNEQFF

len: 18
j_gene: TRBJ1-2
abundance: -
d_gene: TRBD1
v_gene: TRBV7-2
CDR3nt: TGTGCCAGCAGCTTAAAGCCCCTGACCGGGACAGGGTACTATGGCTACACCTTC
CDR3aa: CASSLKPLTGTGYYGYTF

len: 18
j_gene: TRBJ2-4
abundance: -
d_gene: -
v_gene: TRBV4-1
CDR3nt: TGCGCCAGCAGCCAAGATGGTCGCAGAGGGAGCAGGCAAAACATTCAGTACTTC
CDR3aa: CASSQDGRRGSRQNIQYF

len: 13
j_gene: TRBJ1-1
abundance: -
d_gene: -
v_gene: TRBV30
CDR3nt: TGTGCCTGGACCACCACACGAAACACTGAAGCTTTCTTT
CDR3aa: CAWTTTRNTEAFF

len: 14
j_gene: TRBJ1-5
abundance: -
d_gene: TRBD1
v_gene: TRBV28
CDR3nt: TGTGCCAGCCGAAGCGACAGGGAGGGACAGCCCCAGCATTTT
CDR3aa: CASRSDREGQPQHF

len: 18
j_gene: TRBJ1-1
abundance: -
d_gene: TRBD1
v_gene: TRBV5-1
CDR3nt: TGCGCCAGCAGCTTCATTGACAGGGGTCGGCGGACGAACACTGAAGCTTTCTTT
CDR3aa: CASSFIDRGRRTNTEAFF

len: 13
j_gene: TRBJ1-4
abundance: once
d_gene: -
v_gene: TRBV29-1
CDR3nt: TGCAGCGTTAAAGGGGTCTATGATGAAAAACTGTTTTTT
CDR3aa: CSVKGVYDEKLFF

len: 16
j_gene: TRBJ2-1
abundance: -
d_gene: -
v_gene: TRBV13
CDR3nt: TGTGCCAGCAGCTCAAACCCGACAGGGACTTTAAATGAGCAGTTCTTC
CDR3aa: CASSSNPTGTLNEQFF

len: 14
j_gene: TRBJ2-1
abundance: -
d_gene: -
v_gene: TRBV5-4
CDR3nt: TGTGCCAGCAGCCCCGGGGTAGGGGATTCTGAGCAGTTCTTC
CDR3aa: CASSPGVGDSEQFF

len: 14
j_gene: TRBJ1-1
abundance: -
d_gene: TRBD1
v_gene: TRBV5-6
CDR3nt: TGTGCCAGCAGCTTACCATCAGGGGGGCCTGAAGCTTTCTTT
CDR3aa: CASSLPSGGPEAFF

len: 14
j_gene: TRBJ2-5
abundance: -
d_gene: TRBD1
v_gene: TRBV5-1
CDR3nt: TGCGCCAGCAGCTTGCGGACAGGGAGAGAGACCCAGTACTTC
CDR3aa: CASSLRTGRETQYF

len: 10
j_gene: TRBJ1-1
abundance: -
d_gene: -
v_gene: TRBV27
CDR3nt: TGTGCCAGCGGACGGGGTGAAGCTTTCTTT
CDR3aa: CASGRGEAFF

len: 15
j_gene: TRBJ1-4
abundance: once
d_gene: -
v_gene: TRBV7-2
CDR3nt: TGTGCCAGCAGCTCACAAGGCAGGAGTAATGAAAAACTGTTTTTT
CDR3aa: CASSSQGRSNEKLFF

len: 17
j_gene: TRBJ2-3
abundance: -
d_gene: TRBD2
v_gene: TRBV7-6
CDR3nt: TGTGCCAGCAGCTACCTAGGGACTAGCATCAGCACAGATACGCAGTATTTT
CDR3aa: CASSYLGTSISTDTQYF

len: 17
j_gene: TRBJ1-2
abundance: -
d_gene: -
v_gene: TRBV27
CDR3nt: TGTGCCAGCAGTTTATTCTCGGGTGATTCAGGGGACTATGGCTACACCTTC
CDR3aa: CASSLFSGDSGDYGYTF

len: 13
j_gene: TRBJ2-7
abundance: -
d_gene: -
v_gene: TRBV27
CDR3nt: TGTGCCCCCTCTGGGTTCCCCTCCTACGAGCAGTACTTC
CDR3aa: CAPSGFPSYEQYF

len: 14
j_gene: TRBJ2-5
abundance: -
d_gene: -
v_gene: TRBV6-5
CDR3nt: TGTGCCAGCGTCCCCTCTAGCGATCCCAAGACCCAGTACTTC
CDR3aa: CASVPSSDPKTQYF

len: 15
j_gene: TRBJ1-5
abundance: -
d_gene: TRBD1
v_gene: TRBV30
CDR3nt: TGTGCCTGGACCAGAGGGACAGGGCGAGGGCAGCCCCAGCATTTT
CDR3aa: CAWTRGTGRGQPQHF

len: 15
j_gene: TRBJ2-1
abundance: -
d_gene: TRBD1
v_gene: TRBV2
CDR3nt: TGTGCCAGCAGTCCTATCGGGACAGGGAGGAACGAGCAGTTCTTC
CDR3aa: CASSPIGTGRNEQFF

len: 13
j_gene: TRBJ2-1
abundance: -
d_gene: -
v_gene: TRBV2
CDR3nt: TGTGCCAGCCGGCCCCATGGTACCAATGAGCAGTTCTTC
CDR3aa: CASRPHGTNEQFF

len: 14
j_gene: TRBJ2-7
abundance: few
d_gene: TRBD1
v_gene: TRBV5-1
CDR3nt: TGCGCCAGCAGCTTCCGACAGGGGGGAGACGAGCAGTACTTC
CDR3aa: CASSFRQGGDEQYF

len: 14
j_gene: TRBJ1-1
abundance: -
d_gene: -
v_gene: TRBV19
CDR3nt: TGTGCCAGTAGTATTGCCGGGGGCTACACTGAAGCTTTCTTT
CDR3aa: CASSIAGGYTEAFF

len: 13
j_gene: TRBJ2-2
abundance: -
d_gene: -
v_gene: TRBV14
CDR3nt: TGTGCCAGCAGCCAAGAGCTGGGCGGGGAGCTGTTTTTT
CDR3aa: CASSQELGGELFF

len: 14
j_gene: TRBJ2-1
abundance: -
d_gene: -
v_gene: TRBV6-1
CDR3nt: TGTGCCAGCAGTCGGGAGATCTATTACAATGAGCAGTTCTTC
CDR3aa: CASSREIYYNEQFF

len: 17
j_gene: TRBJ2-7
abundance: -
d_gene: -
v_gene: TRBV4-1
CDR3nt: TGCGCCAGCAGCCAAGACCGGAGGGGGCAGACTTCAGGCGAGCAGTACTTC
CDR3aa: CASSQDRRGQTSGEQYF

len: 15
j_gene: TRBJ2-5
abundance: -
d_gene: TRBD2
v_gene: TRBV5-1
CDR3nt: TGCGCCAGCAGCTTGGAAGGGACGTGGGGGGGGACCCAGTACTTC
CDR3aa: CASSLEGTWGGTQYF

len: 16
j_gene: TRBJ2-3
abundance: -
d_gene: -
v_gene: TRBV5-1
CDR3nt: TGCGCCAGCAGCTTGGACGCAGGGCTGGGGACAGATACGCAGTATTTT
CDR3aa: CASSLDAGLGTDTQYF

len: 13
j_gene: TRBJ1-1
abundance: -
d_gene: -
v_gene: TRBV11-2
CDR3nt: TGTGCCACCAAACAGATAATGAACACTGAAGCTTTCTTT
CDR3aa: CATKQIMNTEAFF

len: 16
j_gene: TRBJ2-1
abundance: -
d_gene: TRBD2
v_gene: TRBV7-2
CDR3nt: TGTGCCAGCAGTCGATTTAGCGGGAGCTCCTACAATGAGCAGTTCTTC
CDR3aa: CASSRFSGSSYNEQFF

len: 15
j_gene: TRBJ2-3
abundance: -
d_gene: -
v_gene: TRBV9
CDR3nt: TGTGCCAGCACCTCAAGCGCCCCTAGCACAGATACGCAGTATTTT
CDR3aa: CASTSSAPSTDTQYF

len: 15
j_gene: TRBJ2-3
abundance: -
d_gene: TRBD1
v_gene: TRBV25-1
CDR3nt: TGTGCCAGCAGTGTGGGACAGGGTTTATCAGATACGCAGTATTTT
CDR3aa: CASSVGQGLSDTQYF

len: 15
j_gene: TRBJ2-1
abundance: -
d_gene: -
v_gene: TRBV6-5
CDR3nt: TGTGCCAGCAGTTACTCCTCTGTGACCCCTAGAGAGCAGTTCTTC
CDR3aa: CASSYSSVTPREQFF

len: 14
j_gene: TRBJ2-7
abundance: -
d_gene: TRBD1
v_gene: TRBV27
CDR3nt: TGTGCCAGCAGTTCCCTCCCGACAGGGAACGAGCAGTACTTC
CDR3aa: CASSSLPTGNEQYF

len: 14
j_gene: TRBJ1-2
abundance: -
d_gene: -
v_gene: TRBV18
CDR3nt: TGTGCCAGCTCACCTCTACTTGGGCAGTCGGGCTACACCTTC
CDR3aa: CASSPLLGQSGYTF

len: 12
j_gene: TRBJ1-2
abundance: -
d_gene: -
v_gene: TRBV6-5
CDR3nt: TGTGCCAGCGGCTACGTGGGGAGTGGCTACACCTTC
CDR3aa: CASGYVGSGYTF

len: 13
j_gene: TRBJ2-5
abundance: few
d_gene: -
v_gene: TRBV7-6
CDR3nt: TGTGCCAGCAGCCCGCGGCCGCAAGAGACCCAGTACTTC
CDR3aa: CASSPRPQETQYF

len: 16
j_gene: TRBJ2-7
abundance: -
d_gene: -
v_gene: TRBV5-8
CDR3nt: TGTGCCAGCAGCTTGGTGACTAGACGGGTCTCCTACGAGCAGTACTTC
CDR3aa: CASSLVTRRVSYEQYF

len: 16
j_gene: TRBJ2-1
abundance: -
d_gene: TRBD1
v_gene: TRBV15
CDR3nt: TGTGCCACCAGCAGAGAACGGACAGGGTTTTACAATGAGCAGTTCTTC
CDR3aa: CATSRERTGFYNEQFF

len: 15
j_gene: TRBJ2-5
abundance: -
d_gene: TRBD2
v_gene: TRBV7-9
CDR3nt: TGTGCCAGCAGCTTTCCACTAGCGGAACAAGAGACCCAGTACTTC
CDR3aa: CASSFPLAEQETQYF

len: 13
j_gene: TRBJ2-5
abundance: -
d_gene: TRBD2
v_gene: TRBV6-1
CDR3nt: TGTGCCAGCAGTAATAGCGGGAGTCAGACCCAGTACTTC
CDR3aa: CASSNSGSQTQYF

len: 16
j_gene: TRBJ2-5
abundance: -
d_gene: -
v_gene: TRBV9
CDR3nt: TGTGCCAGCAGCGCGGGTGTTCGGGGGCGCGAAGAGACCCAGTACTTC
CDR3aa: CASSAGVRGREETQYF

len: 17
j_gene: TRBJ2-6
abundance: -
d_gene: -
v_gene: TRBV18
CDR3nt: TGTGCCAGCTCACTACGACAGACTAGCTCTGGGGCCAACGTCCTGACTTTC
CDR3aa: CASSLRQTSSGANVLTF

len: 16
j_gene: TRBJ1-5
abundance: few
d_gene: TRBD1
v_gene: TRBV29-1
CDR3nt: TGCAGCGTGGTACCCACCGGGACAGGGCCCAATCAGCCCCAGCATTTT
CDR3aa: CSVVPTGTGPNQPQHF

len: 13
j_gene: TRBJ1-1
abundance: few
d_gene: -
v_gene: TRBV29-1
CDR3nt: TGCAGCGTTGGTCACAGAATGAACACTGAAGCTTTCTTT
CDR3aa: CSVGHRMNTEAFF

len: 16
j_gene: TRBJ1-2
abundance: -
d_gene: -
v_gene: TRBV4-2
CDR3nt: TGTGCCAGCAGCCAAGAGGGAGATTTTGCACTTTATGGCTACACCTTC
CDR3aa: CASSQEGDFALYGYTF

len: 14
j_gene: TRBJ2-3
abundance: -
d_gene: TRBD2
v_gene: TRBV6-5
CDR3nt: TGTGCCAGCAGGCAACTAGCGGGAGTAGGCACGCAGTATTTT
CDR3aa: CASRQLAGVGTQYF

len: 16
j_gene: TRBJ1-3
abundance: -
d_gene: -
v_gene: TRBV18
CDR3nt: TGTGCCAGGGTACTCCATTCCTGGGGCTCTGGAAACACCATATATTTT
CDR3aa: CARVLHSWGSGNTIYF

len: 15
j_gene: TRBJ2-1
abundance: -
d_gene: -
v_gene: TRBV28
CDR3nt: TGTGCCAGCAGTTTTGTTTCCAGGGGTGGGAATGAGCAGTTCTTC
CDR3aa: CASSFVSRGGNEQFF

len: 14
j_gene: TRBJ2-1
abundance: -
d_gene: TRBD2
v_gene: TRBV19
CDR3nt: TGTGCCAGTACAGGGACTAGCGGTTACAATGAGCAGTTCTTC
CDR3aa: CASTGTSGYNEQFF

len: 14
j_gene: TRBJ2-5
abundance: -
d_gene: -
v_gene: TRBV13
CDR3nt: TGTGCCAGCAGCCCTCGGGACGCCCAGGCGACCCAGTACTTC
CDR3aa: CASSPRDAQATQYF

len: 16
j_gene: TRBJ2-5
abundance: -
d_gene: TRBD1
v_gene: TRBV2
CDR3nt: TGTGCCAGCAGATACGATTCCAGGACAGGACAAGAGACCCAGTACTTC
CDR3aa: CASRYDSRTGQETQYF

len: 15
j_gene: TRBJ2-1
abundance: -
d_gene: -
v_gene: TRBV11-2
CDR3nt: TGTGCCAGCAGCTTAGAGGCACTAGCTGTCGGTGAGCAGTTCTTC
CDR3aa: CASSLEALAVGEQFF

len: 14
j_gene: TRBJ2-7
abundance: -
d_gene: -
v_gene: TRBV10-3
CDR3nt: TGTGCCATCAGTGCGACTAGTTCCAGCTACGAGCAGTACTTC
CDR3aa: CAISATSSSYEQYF

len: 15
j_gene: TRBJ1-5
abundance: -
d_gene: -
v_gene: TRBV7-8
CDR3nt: TGTGCCAGCAGCTTAGCGGCCCCCCCCGATCAGCCCCAGCATTTT
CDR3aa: CASSLAAPPDQPQHF

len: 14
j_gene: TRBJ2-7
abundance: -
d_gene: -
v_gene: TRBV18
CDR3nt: TGTGCCAGCTCGCGGGGAGGTCAATCCTACGAGCAGTACTTC
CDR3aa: CASSRGGQSYEQYF

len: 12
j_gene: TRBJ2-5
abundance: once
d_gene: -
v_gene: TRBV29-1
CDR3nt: TGCAGCGTTCGGGGGAGCCAAGAGACCCAGTACTTC
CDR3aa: CSVRGSQETQYF

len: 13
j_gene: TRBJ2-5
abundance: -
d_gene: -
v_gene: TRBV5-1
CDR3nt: TGCGCCAGCAGCTTGGTCAGTGAAGAGACCCAGTACTTC
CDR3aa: CASSLVSEETQYF

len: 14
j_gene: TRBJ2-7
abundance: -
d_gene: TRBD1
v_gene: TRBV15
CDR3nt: TGTGCCACCAGCATGAGGACAGGGGAATACGAGCAGTACTTC
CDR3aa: CATSMRTGEYEQYF